The 17 T cell receptor beta chains listed next were all sequenced from one sample in a study of T cell repertoires in cytomegalovirus infection. TCRdb processed the reads anew with MiXCR; each CDR3 protein has one entry. Of 300,000 or so distinct CDR3 sequences in the sample, roughly 25% were seen once. Their antigens remain unidentified. The specimen was cultured PBMCs, collected from culture after CMV antigen stimulation. These receptors came from a human donor in good health (CMV status not recorded). Some clones in this sample may be carry-over from other donors' samples.

By share, this clonotype counts as large. The V gene is TRBV7-2, the J gene TRBJ2-5; 16 positions match TRBD2. Trimming removed 5 bases from V and 7 bases from J; junction bases left unmatched: 7. The CDR3 runs 16 residues. CDR1 SGHTA and CDR2 FQGNSA come from the germline V gene. The CDR3 sequence: CASSTGTSGRAGTQYF. DNA for the CDR3: TGTGCCAGCAGCACTGGGACTAGCGGGAGGGCCGGGACCCAGTACTTC.

In its sample, this clonotype was seen many times. The chain carries TRBV2 and TRBJ2-1; D possibly corresponds to TRBD2 (6 bases). Germline V gene data show CDR1 as SNHLY and CDR2 as FYNNEI. Deletions cut 7 bases from V and 5 bases from J, with 27 bases between. The CDR3 runs to 18 residues. The CDR3 loop is CASNLGVGNAGRHNEQFF. The CDR3 DNA is TGTGCCAGCAACCTCGGGGTGGGAAATGCGGGAAGACACAATGAGCAGTTCTTC.

This clonotype was detected ten times or more. This chain connects TRBV6-5 to TRBJ1-1, with D maybe TRBD1 (5 bases). The CDR3 totals 15 residues. The germline V gene has CDR1 MNHEY and CDR2 SVGAGI. Between the trimmed V and J ends, which lost 2 bases and 5 bases, there was a span of 15 bases. Written as DNA, the CDR3 is TGTGCCAGCAGTTACCTCGGGACGCTTAGAACTGAAGCTTTCTTT. The encoded protein is CASSYLGTLRTEAFF.

The chain recombines TRBV20-1 with TRBJ2-4; unclear D gene. Germline V gives CDR1 DFQATT, CDR2 SNEGSKA (reference sequence). Trimming took off 3 bases at V and 15 bases at J, with 12 bases between the two ends. The CDR3 spans 10 residues. The CDR3 region is CSARSGPMYF. CDR3 nucleotide sequence: TGCAGTGCTAGGTCCGGACCGATGTACTTC.

The chain links TRBV5-4 to TRBJ1-6; possible D gene TRBD1, 5 bases. Germline CDR1 and CDR2: SGHNT and YYREEE (reference sequence). This CDR3 comprises 15 residues. V was trimmed by 1 base and J by 3 bases, leaving 8 bases between them. The CDR3 spells CASSLWQGYNSPLHF. CDR3 bases: TGTGCCAGCAGCTTGTGGCAGGGCTATAATTCACCCCTCCACTTT. The full variable domain, with the rest looked up from reference TRBV5-4 and TRBJ1-6, is ETGVTQSPTHLIKTRGQQVTLRCSSQSGHNTVSWYQQALGQGPQFIFQYYREEENGRGNFPPRFSGLQFPNYSSELNVNALELDDSALYLCASSLWQGYNSPLHFGNGTRLTVT.

The chain recombines TRBV10-3 with TRBJ2-1; possibly TRBD2 for D (5 bases). CDR3 size: 15 residues. Trimming removed 5 bases at V and 5 bases at J, with 16 bases between. Germline lookup yields CDR1 ENHRY and CDR2 SYGVKD. CDR3 sequence (DNA): TGTGCCATCAGTAGCGGCCAAGGTAGGGACAATGAGCAGTTCTTC. Translating gives CAISSGQGRDNEQFF.

The chain recombines TRBV6-1 with TRBJ2-1; a weak D match, TRBD2 (5 bases). V was clipped by 6 bases and J by 3 bases, with 15 bases between them. This CDR3 has 15 amino acids. Germline V gives CDR1 MNHNS, CDR2 SASEGT. The CDR3 reads CASSPPLAGYNEQFF. CDR3 bases: TGTGCCAGCAGCCCCCCCCTAGCAGGCTACAATGAGCAGTTCTTC.

This rearrangement joins TRBV7-9 to TRBJ2-1, with D unclear. Trimming shortened V by 10 bases and J by 5 bases, and 15 bases separated the two germline ends. Germline assignment: CDR1 SEHNR and CDR2 FQNEAQ (reference sequence). This CDR3 comprises 13 residues. For the CDR3, the DNA is TGTGCCACCCTCCATCCCGGAGACAATGAGCAGTTCTTC. Encoded protein: CATLHPGDNEQFF.

This clonotype was seen more than once but under ten times. The chain combines TRBV27 with TRBJ1-6; D call uncertain. CDR1 is MNHEY, CDR2 SMNVEV, per germline (reference sequence). This CDR3 comprises 15 residues. Trimming left V 5 bases short and J 9 bases short, with 17 bases between. CDR3 DNA sequence: TGTGCCAGCAGTCAGGCCGGGAGACGGAGTTCACCCCTCCACTTT. It translates to CASSQAGRRSSPLHF.

This clonotype was observed at least ten times. The rearrangement uses TRBV7-2 and TRBJ1-2; 7 bases fit TRBD1. The germline V gene encodes CDR1 SGHTA and CDR2 FQGNSA. The CDR3 is 13 residues long. After removal of 5 bases from V and 7 bases from J, the junction contained 7 bases not matched to a gene. CDR3 amino acids: CASSPGGGRGYTF. The CDR3 DNA reads as TGTGCCAGCAGCCCTGGAGGGGGCCGTGGCTACACCTTC.

The V call is TRBV5-1, the J call TRBJ2-1; 9 positions agree with TRBD1. The trim removed 1 base at V and 0 bases at J, leaving 26 bases unmatched. Germline loops: CDR1 SGHRS, CDR2 YFSETQ. This CDR3 has 24 residues. The CDR3 region is CASSLTTRPGQGTRAGGSYNEQFF. The CDR3 bases are TGCGCCAGCAGCTTGACAACCCGACCGGGACAGGGTACGCGGGCCGGGGGCTCCTACAATGAGCAGTTCTTC.

J is TRBJ2-1 and V is TRBV20-1; 10 nucleotides agree with TRBD2. After removal of 0 bases from V and 7 bases from J, the junction contained 6 bases not matched to a gene. Germline lookup yields CDR1 DFQATT and CDR2 SNEGSKA (reference sequence). This CDR3 spans 15 amino acids. CDR3 sequence reads: CSAREPGLARNEQFF. DNA of the CDR3: TGCAGTGCTAGAGAACCGGGACTAGCGAGGAATGAGCAGTTCTTC.

This clonotype has at least ten counts. The chain is built from TRBV7-2 and TRBJ2-3, with 9 bases aligning to TRBD2. V was pared by 3 bases and J by 1 base, with 5 bases of the junction left unmatched. CDR1 is SGHTA and CDR2 is FQGNSA in the germline V gene. The CDR3 loop spans 16 amino acids. CDR3 protein: CASSFGLASGTDTQYF. The CDR3, as DNA: TGTGCCAGCAGCTTTGGACTAGCGTCGGGCACAGATACGCAGTATTTT.

The chain joins TRBV6-5 to TRBJ1-2; maybe TRBD1 (5 bases). Looked up from germline, CDR1 is MNHEY and CDR2 is SVGAGI. The CDR3 runs to 12 residues. V shed 6 bases and J shed 3 bases, with 8 bases lying between them. The chain's CDR3 is CASRAGHYGYTF. Written as DNA, the CDR3 is TGTGCCAGCAGGGCAGGGCACTATGGCTACACCTTC.

V is TRBV7-2 and J is TRBJ1-4, with a weak D call TRBD1 (5 bases). V dropped 5 bases and J dropped 8 bases, with 15 bases sitting between them. CDR1 and CDR2 (germline): SGHTA, FQGNSA. This CDR3 spans 14 amino acids. The CDR3 nucleotides read TGTGCCAGCAGCCGAGCGCAGGGCGGGGAAAAACTGTTTTTT. Protein: CASSRAQGGEKLFF. Based on the CDR3 plus reference TRBV7-2 and TRBJ1-4, the full variable domain is GAGVSQSPSNKVTEKGKDVELRCDPISGHTALYWYRQSLGQGLEFLIYFQGNSAPDKSGLPSDRFSAERTGGSVSTLTIQRTQQEDSAVYLCASSRAQGGEKLFFGSGTQLSVL.

The chain links TRBV7-9 to TRBJ2-1, with D maybe TRBD2 (6 bases). CDR1 SEHNR and CDR2 FQNEAQ come from the germline V gene (reference sequence). The ends were cut back, 1 base at V and 7 bases at J, with 17 bases in the middle. The CDR3 totals 16 residues. CDR3 in amino acids: CASSLVGGNPRNEQFF. The CDR3 nucleotides are TGTGCCAGCAGCTTAGTGGGCGGGAACCCTCGGAATGAGCAGTTCTTC.

This clonotype was counted only a few times. This chain connects TRBV4-1 to TRBJ2-1; D is perhaps TRBD2 (6 bases). The length of the CDR3 is 20 residues. Trimming stripped 2 bases from V and 0 bases from J, with 23 bases between. CDR1 is MGHRA, CDR2 YSYEKL, per germline. CDR3 bases: TGCGCCAGCAGCCAAAGATCCCGAGGTAGCGGAAGAAGCTCCTACAATGAGCAGTTCTTC. The encoded protein is CASSQRSRGSGRSSYNEQFF.